This T cell receptor beta chain was found in a study of CD8 T cells in ankylosing spondylitis. Trimming shortened V by 10 bases and J by 2 bases, and 11 bases separated the two germline ends. The CDR3 sequence is 12 residues long. Study-level points and caveats: The authors found the disease-linked clones to be CD8+ and relatively rare in peripheral blood.

Libraries for TCR beta were made by quantitative 5'-RACE with molecular barcodes. TCRdb reanalysed the 5' RACE reads using MiXCR and keeps one entry per CDR3 protein. Altogether 300,000 to 350,000 distinct CDR3 sequences are present, roughly 20% being singletons, with the ten largest covering 3% to 4%. This clonotype was recorded at least ten times. The antigen is unknown. Sequences were obtained from blood, either unsorted or a sorted T cell fraction (not recorded which). The clonotype was recovered from a female donor with ankylosing spondylitis or in good health (not recorded which). The rearrangement uses TRBV12-3 or TRBV12-4 and TRBJ1-1; D remains ambiguous. In nucleotides, the CDR3 is TGTGCCACTTCCGGAGATAACACTGAAGCTTTCTTT. Translation gives CATSGDNTEAFF.